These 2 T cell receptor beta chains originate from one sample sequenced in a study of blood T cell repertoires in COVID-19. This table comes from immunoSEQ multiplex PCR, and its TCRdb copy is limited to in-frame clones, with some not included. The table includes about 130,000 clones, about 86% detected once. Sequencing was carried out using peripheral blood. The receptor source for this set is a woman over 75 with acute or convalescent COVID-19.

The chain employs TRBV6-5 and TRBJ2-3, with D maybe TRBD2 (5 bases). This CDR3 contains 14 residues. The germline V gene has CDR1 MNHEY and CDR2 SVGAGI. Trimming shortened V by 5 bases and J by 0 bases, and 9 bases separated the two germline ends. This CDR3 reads CASSLRTSTDTQYF. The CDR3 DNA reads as TGTGCCAGCAGTCTCCGGACTAGCACAGATACGCAGTATTTT.

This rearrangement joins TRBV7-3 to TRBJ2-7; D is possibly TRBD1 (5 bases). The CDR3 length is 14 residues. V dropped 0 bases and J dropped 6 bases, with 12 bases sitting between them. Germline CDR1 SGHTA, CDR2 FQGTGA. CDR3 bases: TGTGCCAGCAGCTTAACGTCAGGGTTAAGCGAGCAGTACTTC. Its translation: CASSLTSGLSEQYF. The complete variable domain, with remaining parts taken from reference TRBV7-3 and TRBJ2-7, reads GAGVSQTPSNKVTEKGKYVELRCDPISGHTALYWYRQSLGQGPEFLIYFQGTGAADDSGLPNDRFFAVRPEGSVSTLKIQRTERGDSAVYLCASSLTSGLSEQYFGPGTRLTVT.